A single sample is the source of the 19 T cell receptor beta chains below, sequenced in a study of blood T cell repertoires in COVID-19. Produced via immunoSEQ multiplex PCR; TCRdb's table is partial and in-frame only. Here the sample spans 90,000 to 100,000 clones, less than 85% being singletons. The specimen sequenced was peripheral blood. The receptors derive from a woman aged 60-70 years with acute or convalescent COVID-19.

V and J are TRBV11-3 and TRBJ1-1; D is unresolved. Germline-derived CDR1 and CDR2 are SGHNT and YENEEA. V gave up 0 bases and J gave up 1 base, with 3 bases separating them. This CDR3 has 13 amino acids. The CDR3 coding sequence is TGTGCCAGCAGCTTAGATAGGAACACTGAAGCTTTCTTT. The encoded protein is CASSLDRNTEAFF.

In DNA form, the CDR3 reads TGTGCCAGCAGCCAAGCCTATGTCCGACAGGGCAAAACTGAAGCTTTCTTT. The encoded protein is CASSQAYVRQGKTEAFF. The chain combines TRBV3-1 (or the pseudogene TRBV3-2) with TRBJ1-1, with 7 bases aligning to TRBD1. J was trimmed by 5 bases and V by 1 base; bases with no gene match: 13. CDR3 length: 17 amino acids. Germline V gives CDR1 LGHDT, CDR2 YNNKEL (reference sequence).

V gene TRBV19 combines with J gene TRBJ2-3; 10 bases fit TRBD1. J lost 4 bases, V lost 3 bases, and 4 bases had no gene match. Germline loops: CDR1 LNHDA, CDR2 SQIVND (reference sequence). The CDR3 covers 15 residues. In DNA form, the CDR3 reads TGTGCCAGTAGTATGGGGGACAGGGGTGCAGATACGCAGTATTTT. As protein: CASSMGDRGADTQYF.

This chain links TRBV19 with TRBJ2-3, with 11 bases fitting TRBD2. J was trimmed by 2 bases and V by 5 bases; bases with no gene match: 21. This CDR3 is 21 amino acids long. Germline V lookup: CDR1 LNHDA, CDR2 SQIVND (reference sequence). Here the CDR3 DNA reads TGTGCCAGTAGTGCCGACTCTGGGCTAGCGGGGGGCCTGATACACACAGATACGCAGTATTTT. Residues: CASSADSGLAGGLIHTDTQYF.

This clone was observed once. V usage is TRBV5-1 and J usage is TRBJ1-6; D unclear. CDR3 length equals 16 residues. Deletions cut 0 bases from V and 1 base from J, with 8 bases between. The germline V gene encodes CDR1 SGHRS and CDR2 YFSETQ. CDR3 sequence: CASSLEAGSYNSPLHF. Written as DNA, the CDR3 is TGCGCCAGCAGCTTGGAAGCGGGGTCCTATAATTCACCCCTCCACTTT.

This chain connects TRBV11-3 to TRBJ2-7; D remains ambiguous. V lost 4 bases and J 3 bases, leaving 16 bases between the germline ends. In germline, CDR1 is SGHNT, CDR2 YENEEA. The CDR3 extends over 15 amino acids. The CDR3 is CASSSLSKSNYEQYF. The CDR3 bases are TGTGCCAGCAGCTCGCTCTCTAAGAGCAACTACGAGCAGTACTTC.

This chain joins TRBV5-4 and TRBJ2-3; 7 bases align to TRBD1. The CDR3 has 16 amino acids. Germline CDR1 and CDR2: SGHNT and YYREEE (reference sequence). The V and J ends lost 0 bases and 1 base, in that order; junction bases with no gene match: 5. CDR3 loop: CASSLVYRGGTDTQYF. The DNA for the CDR3 is TGTGCCAGCAGCTTGGTTTACAGGGGCGGCACAGATACGCAGTATTTT.

The chain employs TRBV6-2 or TRBV6-3 and TRBJ2-5, with TRBD2 matching over 10 bases. This CDR3 is 16 amino acids long. Germline assignment: CDR1 MNHEY and CDR2 SVGEGT. With 5 bases clipped from V and 3 bases from J, the junction kept 9 bases outside the gene matches. This chain's CDR3 is CASSPGLAEIKETQYF. In DNA form, the CDR3 reads TGTGCCAGCAGTCCCGGACTAGCGGAAATAAAAGAGACCCAGTACTTC.

CDR3 region: CASSQGRTWNYGYTF. As DNA, the CDR3 is TGCGCCAGCAGTCAAGGCCGGACATGGAACTATGGCTACACCTTC. This chain joins TRBV5-1 and TRBJ1-2; a weak D match, TRBD1 (5 bases). V was trimmed by 5 bases and J by 2 bases, leaving 16 bases between them. The CDR3 loop spans 15 amino acids. The germline V gene encodes CDR1 SGHRS and CDR2 YFSETQ.

The CDR3 nucleotides read TGTGCCAGCTCACCTAGGAGGCAGGGCACAGATACGCAGTATTTT. Translating gives CASSPRRQGTDTQYF. This chain connects TRBV18 to TRBJ2-3, with D possibly TRBD2 on 5 matching bases. CDR1 is KGHSH and CDR2 is LQKENI in the germline V gene. The CDR3 spans 15 residues. The germline V and J ends were trimmed by 3 bases and 1 base, with 11 bases remaining between them.

In this sample, this clone turned up once. V usage is TRBV7-3 and J usage is TRBJ2-5, with 8 bases fitting TRBD2. This CDR3 region has 15 residues. After removal of 1 base from V and 5 bases from J, the junction contained 6 bases not matched to a gene. Germline CDR1 and CDR2: SGHTA and FQGTGA. CDR3 coding DNA: TGTGCCAGCAGCTTAAACGGGGGGGCCTTGGAGACCCAGTACTTC. It yields the protein CASSLNGGALETQYF.

The chain uses TRBV7-8 and TRBJ1-2; no reliable D call. The CDR3 runs 14 residues. Germline V gene data show CDR1 as SGHVS and CDR2 as FQNEAQ. The V end was cut by 2 bases, the J end by 8 bases, with 15 bases between. DNA of the CDR3: TGTGCCAGCAGCTTATCTGTGGGCAGTCAAGGCTACACCTTC. Amino acid sequence: CASSLSVGSQGYTF.

The chain recombines TRBV7-2 with TRBJ1-5; no clear D gene. The CDR3 is made up of 15 amino acids. Looked up from germline, CDR1 is SGHTA and CDR2 is FQGNSA. The V end was cut by 5 bases, the J end by 1 base, with 12 bases between. The CDR3 is CASSPGLSSNQPQHF. The CDR3 DNA reads as TGTGCCAGCAGCCCCGGACTCTCAAGCAATCAGCCCCAGCATTTT.

The chain has TRBV4-2 and TRBJ2-3; weak D call: TRBD1 (5 bases). The V end was cut by 1 base, the J end by 2 bases, with 10 bases between. The CDR3 contains 15 residues. Germline values: CDR1 LGHNA, CDR2 YNFKEQ. In DNA form, the CDR3 reads TGTGCCAGCAGCCAAGTGGGGCTAGACACAGATACGCAGTATTTT. This encodes CASSQVGLDTDTQYF.

The J gene is TRBJ1-3, the V gene TRBV6-5, with D perhaps TRBD1 (6 bases). The CDR3 extends over 14 amino acids. The ends were cut back, 7 bases at V and 0 bases at J, with 10 bases in the middle. The germline CDR1 and CDR2 sequences are MNHEY and SVGAGI. DNA of the CDR3: TGTGCCAGCATCGGACAGTTCTCTGGAAACACCATATATTTT. Its translation: CASIGQFSGNTIYF.

V is TRBV30 and J is TRBJ2-5, with D maybe TRBD2 (6 bases). Germline V lookup: CDR1 GTSNPN, CDR2 SVGIG (reference sequence). V lost 3 bases to trimming and J lost 5 bases, with 19 bases between them. There are 15 residues in the CDR3. CDR3 in amino acids: CAWSTQAGRRETQYF. CDR3 nucleotide sequence: TGTGCCTGGAGCACCCAGGCGGGGAGAAGGGAGACCCAGTACTTC.

The gene calls are TRBV7-2 and TRBJ1-6; 9 nucleotides match TRBD1. The V gene end was trimmed by 1 base and the J gene end by 9 bases; junction bases not matched to a gene: 4. There are 15 residues in the CDR3. Germline V gene sequence: CDR1 SGHTA, CDR2 FQGNSA. The CDR3 DNA reads as TGTGCCAGCAGCTTAGGACAGGGGGTGGGTTCACCCCTCCACTTT. Translated: CASSLGQGVGSPLHF.

The V gene is TRBV5-1, the J gene TRBJ2-3; D is perhaps TRBD2 (6 bases). The CDR3 is 14 amino acids. V lost 2 bases to trimming and J lost 0 bases, with 7 bases between them. Germline-derived CDR1 and CDR2 are SGHRS and YFSETQ. CDR3 bases: TGCGCCAGCAGCTTTGCGGGGAGCACAGATACGCAGTATTTT. Protein product: CASSFAGSTDTQYF.

This chain links TRBV2 with TRBJ1-2; D is unclear. The CDR3 consists of 15 residues. V gave up 3 bases and J gave up 4 bases, with 15 bases separating them. Germline CDR1 reads SNHLY; CDR2 reads FYNNEI. Here the CDR3 reads CASSESKGVFYGYTF. The DNA for the CDR3 is TGTGCCAGCAGTGAGAGTAAGGGAGTTTTCTATGGCTACACCTTC.